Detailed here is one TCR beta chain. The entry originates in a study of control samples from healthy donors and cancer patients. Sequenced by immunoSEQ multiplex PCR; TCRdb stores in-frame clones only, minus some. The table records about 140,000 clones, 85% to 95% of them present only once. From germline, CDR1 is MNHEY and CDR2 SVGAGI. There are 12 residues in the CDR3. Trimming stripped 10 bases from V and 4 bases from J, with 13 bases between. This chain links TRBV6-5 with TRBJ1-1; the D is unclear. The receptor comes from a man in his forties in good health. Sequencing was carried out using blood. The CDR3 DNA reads TGTGCCACTACAAGGGAAACCACTGAAGCTTTCTTT. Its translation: CATTRETTEAFF.